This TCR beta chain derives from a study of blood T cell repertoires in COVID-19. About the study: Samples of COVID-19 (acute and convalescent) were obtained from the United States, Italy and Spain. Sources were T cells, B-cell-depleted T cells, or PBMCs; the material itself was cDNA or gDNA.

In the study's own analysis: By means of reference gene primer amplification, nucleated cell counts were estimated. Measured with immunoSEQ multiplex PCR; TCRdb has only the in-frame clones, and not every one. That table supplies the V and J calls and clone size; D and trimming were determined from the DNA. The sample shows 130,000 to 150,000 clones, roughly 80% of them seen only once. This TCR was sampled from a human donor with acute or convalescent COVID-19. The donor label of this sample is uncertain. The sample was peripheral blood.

This chain's CDR3 is CASSLDVADTDTQYF. The CDR3 nucleotides read TGTGCCAGCAGCTTAGACGTTGCGGACACAGATACGCAGTATTTT. The rearrangement uses TRBV7-2 and TRBJ2-3; D is undetermined. Germline V lookup: CDR1 SGHTA, CDR2 FQGNSA. CDR3 length equals 15 residues. Trimming pared 1 base from V and 2 bases from J, leaving 10 bases between.